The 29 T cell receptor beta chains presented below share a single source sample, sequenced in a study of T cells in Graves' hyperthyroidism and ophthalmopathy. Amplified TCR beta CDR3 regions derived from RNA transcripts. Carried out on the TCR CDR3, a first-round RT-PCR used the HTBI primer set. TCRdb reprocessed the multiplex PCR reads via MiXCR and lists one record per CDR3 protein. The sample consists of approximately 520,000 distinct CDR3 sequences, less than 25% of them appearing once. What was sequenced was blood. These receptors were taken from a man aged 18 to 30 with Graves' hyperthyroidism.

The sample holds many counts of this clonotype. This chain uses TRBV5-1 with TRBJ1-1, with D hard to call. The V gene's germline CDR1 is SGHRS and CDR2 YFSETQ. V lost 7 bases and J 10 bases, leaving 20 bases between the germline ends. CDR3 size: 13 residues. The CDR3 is CASGLGRGAGAFF. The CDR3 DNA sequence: TGCGCCAGCGGACTTGGAAGAGGCGCTGGAGCTTTCTTT.

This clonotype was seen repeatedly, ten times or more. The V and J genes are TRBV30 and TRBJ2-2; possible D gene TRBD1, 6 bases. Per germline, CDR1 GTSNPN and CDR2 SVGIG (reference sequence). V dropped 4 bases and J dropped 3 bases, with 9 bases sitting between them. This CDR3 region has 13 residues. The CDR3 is CAWKGEYTGELFF. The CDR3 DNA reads TGTGCCTGGAAGGGGGAGTACACCGGGGAGCTGTTTTTT.

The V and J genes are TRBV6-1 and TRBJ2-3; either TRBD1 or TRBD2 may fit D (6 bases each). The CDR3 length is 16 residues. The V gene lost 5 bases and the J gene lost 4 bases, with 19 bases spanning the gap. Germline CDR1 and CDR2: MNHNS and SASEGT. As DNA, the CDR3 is TGTGCCAGCAGTCCCCCCGGGGGCGCGCGCGCAGATACGCAGTATTTT. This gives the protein CASSPPGGARADTQYF.

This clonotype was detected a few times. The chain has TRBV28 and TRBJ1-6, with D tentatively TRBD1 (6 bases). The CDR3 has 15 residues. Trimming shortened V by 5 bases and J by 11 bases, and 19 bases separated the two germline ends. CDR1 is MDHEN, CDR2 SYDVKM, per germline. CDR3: CASSNSQGGRPPLHF. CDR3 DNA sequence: TGTGCCAGCAGTAATTCACAGGGTGGTAGGCCACCCCTCCACTTT.

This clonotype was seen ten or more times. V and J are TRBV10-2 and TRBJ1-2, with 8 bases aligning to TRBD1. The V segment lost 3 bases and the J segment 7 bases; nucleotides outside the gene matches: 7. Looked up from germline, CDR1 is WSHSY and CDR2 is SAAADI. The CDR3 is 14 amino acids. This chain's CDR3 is CASSEDRGSSGYTF. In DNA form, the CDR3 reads TGCGCCAGCAGTGAAGACAGGGGATCGAGTGGCTACACCTTC.

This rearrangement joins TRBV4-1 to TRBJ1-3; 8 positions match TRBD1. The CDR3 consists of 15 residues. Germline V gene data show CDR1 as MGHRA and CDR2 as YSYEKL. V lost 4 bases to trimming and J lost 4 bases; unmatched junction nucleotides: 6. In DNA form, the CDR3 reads TGCGCCAGCAGCCGACAGGGGCTTGCGGGAAACACCATATATTTT. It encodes CASSRQGLAGNTIYF.

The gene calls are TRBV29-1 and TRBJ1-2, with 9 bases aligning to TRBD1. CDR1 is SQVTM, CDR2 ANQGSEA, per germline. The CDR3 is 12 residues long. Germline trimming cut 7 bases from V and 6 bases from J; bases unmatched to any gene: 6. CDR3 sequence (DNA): TGCAGCGCACGAACAGGGGGCGATGGCTACACCTTC. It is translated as CSARTGGDGYTF.

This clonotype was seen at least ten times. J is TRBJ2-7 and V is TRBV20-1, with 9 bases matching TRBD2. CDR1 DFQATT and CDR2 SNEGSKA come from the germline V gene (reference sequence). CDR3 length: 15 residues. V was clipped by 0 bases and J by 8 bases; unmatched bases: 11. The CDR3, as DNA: TGCAGTGCTAGAGATCCGGCGGGGGGGCAAGGGAAGCAGTACTTC. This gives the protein CSARDPAGGQGKQYF.

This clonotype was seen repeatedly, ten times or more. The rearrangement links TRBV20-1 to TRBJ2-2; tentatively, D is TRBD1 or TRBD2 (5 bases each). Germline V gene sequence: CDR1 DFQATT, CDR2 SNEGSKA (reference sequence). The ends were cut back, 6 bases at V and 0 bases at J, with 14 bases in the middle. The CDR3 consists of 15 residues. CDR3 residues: CSATRGVSNTGELFF. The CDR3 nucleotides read TGCAGTGCCACCCGAGGGGTCTCGAACACCGGGGAGCTGTTTTTT.

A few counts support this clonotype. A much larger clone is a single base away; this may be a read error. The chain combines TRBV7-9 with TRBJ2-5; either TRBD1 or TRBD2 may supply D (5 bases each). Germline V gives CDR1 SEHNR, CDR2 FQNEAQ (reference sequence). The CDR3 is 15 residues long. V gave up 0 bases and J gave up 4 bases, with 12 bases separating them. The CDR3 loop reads CASSLAGVGGETQYF. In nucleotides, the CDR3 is TGTGCCAGCAGCTTAGCAGGGGTCGGAGGAGAGACCCAGTACTTC.

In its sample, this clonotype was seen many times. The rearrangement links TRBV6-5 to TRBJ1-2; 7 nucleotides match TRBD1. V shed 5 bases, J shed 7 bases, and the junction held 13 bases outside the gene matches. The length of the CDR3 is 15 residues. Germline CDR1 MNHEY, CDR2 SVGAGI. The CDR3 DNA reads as TGTGCCAGCAGTCCGAGGGCAACAGGGGAGGGTGGCTACACCTTC. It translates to CASSPRATGEGGYTF.

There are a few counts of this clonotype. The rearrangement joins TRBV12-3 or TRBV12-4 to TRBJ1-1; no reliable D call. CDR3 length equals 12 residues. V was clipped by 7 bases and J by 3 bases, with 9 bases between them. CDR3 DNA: TGTGCCAGCACTTCCTTGGACACTGAAGCTTTCTTT. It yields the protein CASTSLDTEAFF.

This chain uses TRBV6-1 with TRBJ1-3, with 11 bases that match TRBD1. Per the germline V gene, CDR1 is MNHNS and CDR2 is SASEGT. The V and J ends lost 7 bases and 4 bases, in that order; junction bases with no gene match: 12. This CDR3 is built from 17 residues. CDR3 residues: CASKRPGQGESGNTIYF. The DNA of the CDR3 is TGTGCCAGCAAGCGACCGGGACAGGGGGAATCAGGAAACACCATATATTTT.

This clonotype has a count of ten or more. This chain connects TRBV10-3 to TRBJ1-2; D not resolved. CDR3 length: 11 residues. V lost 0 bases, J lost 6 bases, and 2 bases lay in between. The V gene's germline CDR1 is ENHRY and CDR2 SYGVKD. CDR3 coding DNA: TGTGCCATCAGTGAGTCTAATGGCTACACCTTC. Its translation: CAISESNGYTF.

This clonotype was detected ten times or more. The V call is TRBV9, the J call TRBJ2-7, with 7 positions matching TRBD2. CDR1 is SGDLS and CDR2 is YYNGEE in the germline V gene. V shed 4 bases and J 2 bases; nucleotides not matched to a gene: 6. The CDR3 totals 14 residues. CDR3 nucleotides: TGTGCCAGCAGCCCCGCCGGGGGGACCTACGAGCAGTACTTC. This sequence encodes CASSPAGGTYEQYF.

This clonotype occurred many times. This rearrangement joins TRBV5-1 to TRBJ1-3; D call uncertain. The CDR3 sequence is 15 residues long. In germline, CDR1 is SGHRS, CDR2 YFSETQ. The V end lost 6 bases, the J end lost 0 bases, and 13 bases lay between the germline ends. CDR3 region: CASTLSPSSGNTIYF. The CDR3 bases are TGCGCCAGCACTCTGAGCCCCAGCTCTGGAAACACCATATATTTT.

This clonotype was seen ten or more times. CDR3 DNA sequence: TGCGCCAGCAGCTTGGCATTCGAGACAGGGATCTACGAGCAGTACTTC. Translating gives CASSLAFETGIYEQYF. V is TRBV5-1 and J is TRBJ2-7; TRBD1 agrees at 7 bases. Looked up from germline, CDR1 is SGHRS and CDR2 is YFSETQ. V shed 0 bases and J 3 bases; nucleotides not matched to a gene: 9. This CDR3 region has 16 residues.

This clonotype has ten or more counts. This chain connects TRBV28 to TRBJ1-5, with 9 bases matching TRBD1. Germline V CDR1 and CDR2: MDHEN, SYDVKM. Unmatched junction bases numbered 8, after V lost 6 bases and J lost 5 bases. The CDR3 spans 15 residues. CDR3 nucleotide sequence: TGTGCCAGCAGCACCGGGACAGGGTTTTATCAGCCCCAGCATTTT. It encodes CASSTGTGFYQPQHF.

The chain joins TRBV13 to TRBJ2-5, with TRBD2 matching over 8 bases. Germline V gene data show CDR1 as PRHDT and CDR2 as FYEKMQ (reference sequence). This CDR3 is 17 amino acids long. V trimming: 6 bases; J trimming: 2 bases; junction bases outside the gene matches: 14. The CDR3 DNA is TGTGCCAGCAGTCCTCATATTATAGCGGGGAATCAAGAGACCCAGTACTTC. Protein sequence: CASSPHIIAGNQETQYF.

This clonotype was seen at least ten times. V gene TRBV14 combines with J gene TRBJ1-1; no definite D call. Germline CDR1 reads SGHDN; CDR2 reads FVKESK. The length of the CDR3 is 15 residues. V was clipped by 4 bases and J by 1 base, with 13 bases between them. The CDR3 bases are TGTGCCAGCAGCCCATACCCACGGACGAACACTGAAGCTTTCTTT. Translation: CASSPYPRTNTEAFF.

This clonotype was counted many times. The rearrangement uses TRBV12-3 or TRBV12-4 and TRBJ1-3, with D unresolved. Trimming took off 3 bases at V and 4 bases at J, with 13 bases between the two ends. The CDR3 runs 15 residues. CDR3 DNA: TGTGCCAGCAGTTTGCAGGTTGGGTCCGGAAACACCATATATTTT. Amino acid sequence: CASSLQVGSGNTIYF.

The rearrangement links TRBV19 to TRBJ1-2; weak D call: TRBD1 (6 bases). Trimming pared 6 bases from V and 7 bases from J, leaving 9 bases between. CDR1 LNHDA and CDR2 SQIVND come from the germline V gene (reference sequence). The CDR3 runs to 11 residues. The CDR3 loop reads CASRTGFGYTF. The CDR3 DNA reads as TGTGCCAGTAGGACAGGTTTTGGCTACACCTTC.

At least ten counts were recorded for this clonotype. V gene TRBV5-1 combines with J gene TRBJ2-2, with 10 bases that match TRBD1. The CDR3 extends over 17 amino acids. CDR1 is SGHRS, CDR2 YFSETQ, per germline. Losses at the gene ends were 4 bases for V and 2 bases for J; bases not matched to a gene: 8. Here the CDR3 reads CASSHRDRGGNTGELFF. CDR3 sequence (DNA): TGCGCCAGCAGCCACCGGGACAGGGGAGGAAACACCGGGGAGCTGTTTTTT.

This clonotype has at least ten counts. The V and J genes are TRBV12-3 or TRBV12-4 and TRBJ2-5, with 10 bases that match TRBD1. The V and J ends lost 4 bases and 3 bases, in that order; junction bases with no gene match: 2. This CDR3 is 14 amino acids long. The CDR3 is CASSSGTGEETQYF. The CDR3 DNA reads TGTGCCAGCAGTTCCGGGACAGGGGAAGAGACCCAGTACTTC.

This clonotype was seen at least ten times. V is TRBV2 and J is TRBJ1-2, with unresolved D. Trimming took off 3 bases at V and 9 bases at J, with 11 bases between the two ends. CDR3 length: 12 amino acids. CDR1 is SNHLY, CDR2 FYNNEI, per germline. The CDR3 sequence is CASSDRESRYTF. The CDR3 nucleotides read TGTGCCAGCAGTGATAGGGAATCGCGCTACACCTTC.

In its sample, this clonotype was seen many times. CDR3 coding DNA: TGTGCCAGCAGTAAATCGCAGGAGGCCGGTACAGTGGGATATGGCTACACCTTC. Translation gives CASSKSQEAGTVGYGYTF. The chain couples TRBV12-3 or TRBV12-4 to TRBJ1-2; D remains unclear. The V end lost 5 bases, the J end lost 5 bases, and 27 bases lay between the germline ends. The CDR3 is 18 residues long.

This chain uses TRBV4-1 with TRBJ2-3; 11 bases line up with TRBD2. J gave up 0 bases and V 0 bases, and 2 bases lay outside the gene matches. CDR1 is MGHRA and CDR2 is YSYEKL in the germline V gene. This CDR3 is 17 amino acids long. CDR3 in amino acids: CASSQDWTSGSTDTQYF. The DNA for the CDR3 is TGCGCCAGCAGCCAAGATTGGACTAGCGGGAGCACAGATACGCAGTATTTT.

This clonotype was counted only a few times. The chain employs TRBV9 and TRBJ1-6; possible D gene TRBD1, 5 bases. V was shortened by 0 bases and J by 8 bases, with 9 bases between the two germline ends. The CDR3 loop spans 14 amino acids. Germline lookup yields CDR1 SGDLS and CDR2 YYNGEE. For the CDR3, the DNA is TGTGCCAGCAGCGTAGCAGGGTCGGATTCACCCCTCCACTTT. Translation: CASSVAGSDSPLHF.

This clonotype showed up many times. CDR3: CASSGQGHHEQYF. The CDR3 DNA reads TGTGCCAGCAGTGGACAGGGGCACCACGAGCAGTACTTC. The V gene is TRBV27, the J gene TRBJ2-7; 9 bases match TRBD1. This CDR3 has 13 residues. CDR1 MNHEY and CDR2 SMNVEV come from the germline V gene (reference sequence). V lost 5 bases, J lost 5 bases, and 4 bases stayed unmatched.